The clone carrying this T cell receptor (beta chain) was counted ten times or more. The antigen is undetermined. This record belongs to a study of metastatic and nonmetastatic thyroid tumors. Study at large: Thyroid patients, malignant and benign, had repertoires compared across blood and tumor or nodule tissue. General study findings and limits: Versus benign nodules, malignant thyroid tumors reportedly had significantly higher TCR beta diversity, in blood and tumor.

Each patient came to thyroid surgery without any prior treatment (of any kind). Per the study methods: Built for papillary thyroid cancer, a distant-metastasis classifier drew on CDR3 differences across clinicopathological groups. TCRdb re-called the PCR reads via MiXCR. These V and J calls originate from TCRdb's pipeline instead of the authors' own analysis. The sample lists around 30,000 clones; roughly 10% were seen once. V was clipped by 4 bases and J by 4 bases, with 7 bases between them. The germline CDR1 and CDR2 sequences are LNHNV and YYDKDF (reference sequence). The CDR3 covers 13 residues. V gene TRBV15 combines with J gene TRBJ1-4; D not resolved. Sequencing was done on a sample of blood. This clonotype was sampled from a female donor with papillary thyroid cancer or a benign thyroid nodule (not recorded which). Some clones in this sample may be carry-over from other donors' samples. The CDR3 loop reads CATSTLRNEKLFF. CDR3 sequence (DNA): TGTGCCACCAGCACGTTGCGTAATGAAAAACTGTTTTTT.